One sample yielded the 17 T cell receptor beta chains listed below, sequenced in a study of cytomegalovirus exposure and HLA in healthy donors. The PCR contained 60 Vbeta and 13 Jbeta primers. TCRdb keeps only in-frame clones here, not all; method: immunoSEQ multiplex PCR. The sample holds fewer than 200,000 clones, approximately 78% seen once. Specimen: PBMCs. The receptors here all came from a woman aged 25 to 45 in good health and CMV-seropositive.

As regards this clone: Germline and junction disagree at one end, which may indicate a read error. The V call is TRBV7-9, the J call TRBJ2-1, with 7 bases identical to TRBD1. The CDR3 sequence is 16 residues long. Germline V gives CDR1 SEHNR, CDR2 FQNEAQ (reference sequence). CDR3 nucleotide sequence: TGTGCCAGCAGTTTAGGCCGACAGGGCTCCTACAATGAGCAGTTCTTC. Its translation: CASSLGRQGSYNEQFF.

The chain joins TRBV28 to TRBJ1-5, with a weak D call TRBD1 (5 bases). The CDR3 sequence is 12 residues long. The germline V and J ends were trimmed by 6 bases and 11 bases, with 14 bases remaining between them. Germline loops: CDR1 MDHEN, CDR2 SYDVKM. The CDR3 DNA reads as TGTGCCAGCAGCAACCCGGGGGGGGCCCAGCATTTT. Translating it yields CASSNPGGAQHF.

This chain connects TRBV2 to TRBJ2-5; D might be TRBD1 (6 bases). The germline V gene has CDR1 SNHLY and CDR2 FYNNEI. V lost 4 bases, J lost 5 bases, and 14 bases lay in between. This CDR3 is 14 amino acids long. The CDR3 DNA reads as TGTGCCAGCAGTGTTGGCAGGGGCATTGAGACCCAGTACTTC. Protein: CASSVGRGIETQYF.

The CDR3 region is CASSLDRIETQYF. In DNA form, the CDR3 reads TGCGCCAGCAGCCTGGACAGGATAGAGACCCAGTACTTC. The chain is built from TRBV5-1 and TRBJ2-5; 7 nucleotides match TRBD1. Germline CDR1 is SGHRS and CDR2 is YFSETQ. Losses at the gene ends were 4 bases for V and 4 bases for J; bases not matched to a gene: 4. CDR3 size: 13 residues. Based on the CDR3 plus reference TRBV5-1 and TRBJ2-5, the full variable domain is KAGVTQTPRYLIKTRGQQVTLSCSPISGHRSVSWYQQTPGQGLQFLFEYFSETQRNKGNFPGRFSGRQFSNSRSEMNVSTLELGDSALYLCASSLDRIETQYFGPGTRLLVL.

This rearrangement joins TRBV9 to TRBJ2-1; 10 bases are shared with TRBD1. The CDR3 contains 16 residues. Germline assignment: CDR1 SGDLS and CDR2 YYNGEE. Trimming at V came to 4 bases and at J to 10 bases, leaving 14 bases not matched to a gene. CDR3 region: CASSKRQGALVREQFF. The DNA of the CDR3 is TGTGCCAGCAGCAAACGACAGGGGGCTCTTGTACGGGAGCAGTTCTTC.

The V and J genes are TRBV29-1 and TRBJ2-7; 11 bases line up with TRBD2. Trimming at V came to 8 bases and at J to 6 bases, leaving 12 bases not matched to a gene. This CDR3 is 14 amino acids long. In germline, CDR1 is SQVTM, CDR2 ANQGSEA. The CDR3 region is CSITIAGGPGEQYF. The CDR3 bases are TGCAGCATCACAATAGCGGGGGGGCCGGGCGAGCAGTACTTC.

The sample holds a few counts of this clone. V gene TRBV19 combines with J gene TRBJ1-2; maybe TRBD1 (5 bases). This CDR3 is built from 13 residues. Germline V lookup: CDR1 LNHDA, CDR2 SQIVND (reference sequence). V lost 5 bases to trimming and J lost 7 bases, with 14 bases between them. The CDR3 sequence is CASSSSRGSGYTF. CDR3 nucleotides: TGTGCCAGTAGTTCCTCGCGGGGCTCTGGCTACACCTTC.

J is TRBJ1-2 and V is TRBV7-9, with D unresolved. V gave up 5 bases and J gave up 2 bases, with 6 bases separating them. The germline V gene encodes CDR1 SEHNR and CDR2 FQNEAQ (reference sequence). This CDR3 has 12 amino acids. CDR3 DNA: TGTGCCAGCAGCCTACAGAACTATGGCTACACCTTC. Translation: CASSLQNYGYTF.

The sample holds one count of this clone. The genes are TRBV10-1 and TRBJ2-3; no reliable D call. Germline V CDR1 and CDR2: WNHNN, SYGVQD (reference sequence). V dropped 2 bases and J dropped 6 bases, with 6 bases sitting between them. The CDR3 has 12 amino acids. The CDR3 sequence is CASSELKDTQYF. The CDR3 DNA is TGCGCCAGCAGTGAGCTAAAGGATACGCAGTATTTT.

V and J are TRBV7-8 and TRBJ2-7; TRBD1 aligns across 11 bases. The CDR3 totals 14 residues. Per germline, CDR1 SGHVS and CDR2 FQNEAQ. V lost 5 bases to trimming and J lost 7 bases; unmatched junction nucleotides: 7. The CDR3 DNA reads TGTGCCAGCAGCCTCGGACAGGGGGCGGGGGAGCAGTACTTC. Translating it yields CASSLGQGAGEQYF.

The CDR3 DNA sequence: TGTGCCAGCAGTCCGGCGGGAGGGCCCCATGAGCAGTTCTTC. This codes for CASSPAGGPHEQFF. V and J are TRBV25-1 and TRBJ2-1; 9 bases are a match to TRBD2. Germline lookup yields CDR1 MGHDK and CDR2 SYGVNS. The length of the CDR3 is 14 residues. V shed 5 bases and J 8 bases; nucleotides not matched to a gene: 7.

The V gene is TRBV29-1, the J gene TRBJ2-7; tentatively, D is TRBD1 (6 bases). This CDR3 spans 11 amino acids. V was pared by 4 bases and J by 2 bases, with 6 bases between. Looked up from germline, CDR1 is SQVTM and CDR2 is ANQGSEA. CDR3 in DNA: TGCAGCGTTGGGACAGCCTACGAGCAGTACTTC. Protein product: CSVGTAYEQYF.

This chain's CDR3 is CASSLLSTGELFF. The CDR3 coding sequence is TGTGCCAGCAGCTTGTTGTCGACCGGGGAGCTGTTTTTT. This chain joins TRBV5-5 and TRBJ2-2; no definite D call. Between the trimmed V and J ends, which lost 1 base and 5 bases, there was a span of 6 bases. The CDR3 has 13 residues. Looked up from germline, CDR1 is SGHKS and CDR2 is YYEKEE (reference sequence).

J is TRBJ1-5 and V is TRBV7-2; weak D call: TRBD1 (5 bases). The V and J ends lost 1 base and 1 base respectively, with 8 bases between them. The CDR3 contains 15 residues. In germline, CDR1 is SGHTA, CDR2 FQGNSA. CDR3 sequence reads: CASSLEGASNQPQHF. DNA of the CDR3: TGTGCCAGCAGCTTAGAAGGGGCGAGCAATCAGCCCCAGCATTTT.

This clone was observed a handful of times. The rearrangement links TRBV2 to TRBJ2-7; TRBD2 is a possible D gene (5 bases). CDR3 length: 13 amino acids. V was trimmed by 1 base and J by 9 bases, leaving 13 bases between them. The germline V gene has CDR1 SNHLY and CDR2 FYNNEI. Here the CDR3 reads CASSEGGGGMQYF. Here the CDR3 DNA reads TGTGCCAGCAGTGAAGGTGGAGGAGGCATGCAGTACTTC.

This chain uses TRBV5-1 with TRBJ2-1; a possible D gene is TRBD2 (7 bases). Per the germline V gene, CDR1 is SGHRS and CDR2 is YFSETQ. This CDR3 is built from 16 residues. V lost 0 bases and J lost 2, with 12 bases in between. The CDR3 DNA sequence: TGCGCCAGCAGCTTGGAGGGGGGGAGCCCCTACAATGAGCAGTTCTTC. This gives the protein CASSLEGGSPYNEQFF.

This sequence joins TRBV9 and TRBJ1-2; TRBD1 matches 9 bases. Germline loops: CDR1 SGDLS, CDR2 YYNGEE. The CDR3 contains 16 residues. The trim removed 4 bases at V and 6 bases at J, leaving 13 bases unmatched. This chain's CDR3 is CASSPGQGMTGNGYTF. The CDR3 DNA follows: TGTGCCAGCAGCCCCGGACAGGGGATGACTGGCAATGGCTACACCTTC.